This TCR beta chain is from a study of T cells in localized non-small cell lung cancer. With 4 bases removed from V and 1 base from J, the gap between germline ends came to 8 bases. Germline assignment: CDR1 SGHRS and CDR2 YFSETQ. This CDR3 spans 13 amino acids. The repertoire was sequenced with immunoSEQ multiplex PCR; TCRdb's copy has only in-frame clones and lacks some. The table records around 64,000 clones, about four fifths of them present only once. The chain links TRBV5-1 to TRBJ1-1, with D hard to call. The TCR originated in a man aged 35-69 years with stage II lung adenocarcinoma. The starting material was PBMCs, obtained before any cancer treatment. CDR3 region: CASSQEGNTEAFF. The CDR3 bases are TGCGCCAGCAGCCAGGAGGGGAACACTGAAGCTTTCTTT.